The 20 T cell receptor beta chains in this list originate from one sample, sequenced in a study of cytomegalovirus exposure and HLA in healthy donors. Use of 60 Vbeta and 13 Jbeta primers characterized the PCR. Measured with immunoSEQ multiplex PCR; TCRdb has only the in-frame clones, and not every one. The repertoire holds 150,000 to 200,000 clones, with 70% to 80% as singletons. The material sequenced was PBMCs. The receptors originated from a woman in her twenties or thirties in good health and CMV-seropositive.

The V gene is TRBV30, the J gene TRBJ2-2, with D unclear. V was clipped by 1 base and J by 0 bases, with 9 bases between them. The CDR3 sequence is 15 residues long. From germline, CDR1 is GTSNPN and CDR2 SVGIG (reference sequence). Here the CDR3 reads CAWSGLAANTGELFF. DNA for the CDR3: TGTGCCTGGAGTGGTCTGGCCGCGAACACCGGGGAGCTGTTTTTT.

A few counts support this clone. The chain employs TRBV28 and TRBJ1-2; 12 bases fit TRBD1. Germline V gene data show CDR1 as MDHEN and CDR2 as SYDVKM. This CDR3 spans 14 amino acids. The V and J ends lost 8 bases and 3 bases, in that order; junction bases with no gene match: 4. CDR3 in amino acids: CASDGTGGDYGYTF. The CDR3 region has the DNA TGTGCCAGCGATGGGACAGGGGGCGACTATGGCTACACCTTC.

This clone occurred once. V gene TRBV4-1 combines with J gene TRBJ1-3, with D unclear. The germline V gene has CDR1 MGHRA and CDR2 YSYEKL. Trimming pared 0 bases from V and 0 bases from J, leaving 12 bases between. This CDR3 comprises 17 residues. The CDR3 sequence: CASSQDAGFSSGNTIYF. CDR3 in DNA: TGCGCCAGCAGCCAAGATGCAGGTTTCAGCTCTGGAAACACCATATATTTT.

The CDR3, as DNA: TGTGCCAGCAGCCAGTATGGGTCTAGCGGGATCTACGAGCAGTACTTC. Translating it yields CASSQYGSSGIYEQYF. The chain joins TRBV6-4 to TRBJ2-7; 9 positions agree with TRBD2. Germline V gene sequence: CDR1 MRHNA, CDR2 SNTAGT. Trimming at V came to 6 bases and at J to 3 bases, leaving 12 bases not matched to a gene. The CDR3 runs to 16 residues.

This chain's CDR3 is CASSPSGTSRDEQFF. The DNA for the CDR3 is TGTGCCAGCAGCCCCTCCGGGACTAGCCGGGATGAGCAGTTCTTC. V usage is TRBV9 and J usage is TRBJ2-1; TRBD2 matches at 9 bases. Germline CDR1 and CDR2: SGDLS and YYNGEE. This CDR3 has 15 amino acids. The trim removed 4 bases at V and 8 bases at J, leaving 10 bases unmatched.

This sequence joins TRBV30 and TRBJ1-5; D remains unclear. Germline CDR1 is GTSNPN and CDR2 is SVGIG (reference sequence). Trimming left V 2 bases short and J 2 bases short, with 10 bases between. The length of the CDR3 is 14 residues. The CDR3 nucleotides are TGTGCCTGGAGTAGGGCGCGGGGCAATCAGCCCCAGCATTTT. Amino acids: CAWSRARGNQPQHF.

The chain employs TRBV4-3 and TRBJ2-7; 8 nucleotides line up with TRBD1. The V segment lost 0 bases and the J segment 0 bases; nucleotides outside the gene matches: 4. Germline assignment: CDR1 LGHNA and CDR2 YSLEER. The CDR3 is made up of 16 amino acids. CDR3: CASSQDWQGASYEQYF. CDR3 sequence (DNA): TGCGCCAGCAGCCAAGATTGGCAGGGGGCCTCCTACGAGCAGTACTTC.

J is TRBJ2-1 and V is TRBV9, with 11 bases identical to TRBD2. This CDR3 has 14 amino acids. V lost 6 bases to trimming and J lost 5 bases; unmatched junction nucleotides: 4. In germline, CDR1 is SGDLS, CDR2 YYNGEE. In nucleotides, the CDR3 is TGTGCCAGCAATCGACTAGCGGGACACAATGAGCAGTTCTTC. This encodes CASNRLAGHNEQFF.

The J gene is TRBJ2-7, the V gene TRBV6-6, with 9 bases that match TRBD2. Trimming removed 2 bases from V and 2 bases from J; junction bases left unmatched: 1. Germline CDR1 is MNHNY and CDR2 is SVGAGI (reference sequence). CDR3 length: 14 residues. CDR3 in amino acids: CASSYGGRAYEQYF. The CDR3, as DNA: TGTGCCAGCAGTTACGGCGGGAGGGCCTACGAGCAGTACTTC.

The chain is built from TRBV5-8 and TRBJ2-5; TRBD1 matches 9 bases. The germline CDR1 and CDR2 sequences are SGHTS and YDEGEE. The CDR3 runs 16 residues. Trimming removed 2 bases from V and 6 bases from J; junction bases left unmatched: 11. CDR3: CASSLYGGQGVKTQYF. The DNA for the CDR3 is TGTGCCAGCAGCTTATATGGGGGACAGGGTGTAAAGACCCAGTACTTC.

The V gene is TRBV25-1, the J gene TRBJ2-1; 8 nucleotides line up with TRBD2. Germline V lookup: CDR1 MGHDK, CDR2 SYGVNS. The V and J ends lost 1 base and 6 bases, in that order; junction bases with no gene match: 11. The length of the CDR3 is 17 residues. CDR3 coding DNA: TGTGCCAGCAGTGAATGGCCCAGGGAGCGGGAGTTCAATGAGCAGTTCTTC. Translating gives CASSEWPREREFNEQFF.

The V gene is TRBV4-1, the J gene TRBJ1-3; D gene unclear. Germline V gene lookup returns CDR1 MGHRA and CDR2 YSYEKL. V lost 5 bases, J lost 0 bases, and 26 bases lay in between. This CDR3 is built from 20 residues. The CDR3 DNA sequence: TGCGCCAGCAGCGTCCGGGCTCTAGCTCGCGGACTGGGCTCTGGAAACACCATATATTTT. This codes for CASSVRALARGLGSGNTIYF.

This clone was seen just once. The CDR3 coding sequence is TGCGCCAGCAGCTTGGATCTGGCGGCAGATACGCAGTATTTT. Protein product: CASSLDLAADTQYF. The chain recombines TRBV5-1 with TRBJ2-3; D remains unclear. The CDR3 consists of 14 residues. Trimming cost V 0 bases and J 4 bases, with 9 bases left between them. Germline loops: CDR1 SGHRS, CDR2 YFSETQ.

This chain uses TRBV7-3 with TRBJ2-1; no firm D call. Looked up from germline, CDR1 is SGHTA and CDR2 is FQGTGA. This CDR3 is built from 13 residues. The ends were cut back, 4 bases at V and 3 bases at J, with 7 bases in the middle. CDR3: CASSSGGYNEQFF. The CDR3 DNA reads TGTGCCAGCAGCTCGGGTGGCTACAATGAGCAGTTCTTC. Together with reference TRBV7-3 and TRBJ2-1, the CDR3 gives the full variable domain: GAGVSQTPSNKVTEKGKYVELRCDPISGHTALYWYRQSLGQGPEFLIYFQGTGAADDSGLPNDRFFAVRPEGSVSTLKIQRTERGDSAVYLCASSSGGYNEQFFGPGTRLTVL.

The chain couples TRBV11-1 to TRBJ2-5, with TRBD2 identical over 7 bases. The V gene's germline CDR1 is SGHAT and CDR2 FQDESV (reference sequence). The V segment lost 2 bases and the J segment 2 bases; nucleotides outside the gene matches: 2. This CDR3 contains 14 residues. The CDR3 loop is CASSLPSGQETQYF. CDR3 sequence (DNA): TGTGCCAGCAGCTTACCTAGCGGTCAAGAGACCCAGTACTTC. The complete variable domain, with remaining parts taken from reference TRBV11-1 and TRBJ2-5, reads EAEVAQSPRYKITEKSQAVAFWCDPISGHATLYWYRQILGQGPELLVQFQDESVVDDSQLPKDRFSAERLKGVDSTLKIQPAELGDSAMYLCASSLPSGQETQYFGPGTRLLVL.

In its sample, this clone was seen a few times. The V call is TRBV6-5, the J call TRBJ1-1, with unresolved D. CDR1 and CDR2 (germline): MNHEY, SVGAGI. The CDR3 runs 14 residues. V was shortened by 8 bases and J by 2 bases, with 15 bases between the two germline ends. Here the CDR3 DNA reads TGTGCCAGCGGGCGCCACCTCACTAACACTGAAGCTTTCTTT. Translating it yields CASGRHLTNTEAFF.

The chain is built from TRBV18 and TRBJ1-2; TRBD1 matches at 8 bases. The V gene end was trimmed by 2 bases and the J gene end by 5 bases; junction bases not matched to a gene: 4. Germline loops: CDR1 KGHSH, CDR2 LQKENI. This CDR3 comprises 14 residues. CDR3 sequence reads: CASSPMTGVYGYTF. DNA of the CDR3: TGTGCCAGCTCACCAATGACAGGGGTTTATGGCTACACCTTC.

The CDR3 sequence: CASSVGWRDEADTQYF. The CDR3 nucleotides are TGTGCCAGCAGCGTGGGGTGGCGGGATGAGGCAGATACGCAGTATTTT. The chain combines TRBV9 with TRBJ2-3, with D tentatively TRBD2 (6 bases). CDR3 length: 16 amino acids. V was clipped by 2 bases and J by 4 bases, with 17 bases between them. Germline V CDR1 and CDR2: SGDLS, YYNGEE.

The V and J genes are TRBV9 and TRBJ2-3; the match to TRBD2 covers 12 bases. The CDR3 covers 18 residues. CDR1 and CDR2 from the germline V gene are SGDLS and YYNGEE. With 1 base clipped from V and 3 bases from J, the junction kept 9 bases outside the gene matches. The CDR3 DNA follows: TGTGCCAGCAGCGTAACGGCTAGCGGGAGGGCCGCTACAGATACGCAGTATTTT. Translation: CASSVTASGRAATDTQYF. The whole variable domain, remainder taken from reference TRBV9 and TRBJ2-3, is DSGVTQTPKHLITATGQRVTLRCSPRSGDLSVYWYQQSLDQGLQFLIQYYNGEERAKGNILERFSAQQFPDLHSELNLSSLELGDSALYFCASSVTASGRAATDTQYFGPGTRLTVL.

Written as DNA, the CDR3 is TGTGCCAGTGGTTCGGCGGGAGGGTTTTATGAGCAGTTCTTC. Translated: CASGSAGGFYEQFF. This chain connects TRBV19 to TRBJ2-1; TRBD2 matches at 9 bases. V shed 8 bases and J 8 bases; nucleotides not matched to a gene: 10. Germline lookup yields CDR1 LNHDA and CDR2 SQIVND (reference sequence). The CDR3 runs to 14 residues.